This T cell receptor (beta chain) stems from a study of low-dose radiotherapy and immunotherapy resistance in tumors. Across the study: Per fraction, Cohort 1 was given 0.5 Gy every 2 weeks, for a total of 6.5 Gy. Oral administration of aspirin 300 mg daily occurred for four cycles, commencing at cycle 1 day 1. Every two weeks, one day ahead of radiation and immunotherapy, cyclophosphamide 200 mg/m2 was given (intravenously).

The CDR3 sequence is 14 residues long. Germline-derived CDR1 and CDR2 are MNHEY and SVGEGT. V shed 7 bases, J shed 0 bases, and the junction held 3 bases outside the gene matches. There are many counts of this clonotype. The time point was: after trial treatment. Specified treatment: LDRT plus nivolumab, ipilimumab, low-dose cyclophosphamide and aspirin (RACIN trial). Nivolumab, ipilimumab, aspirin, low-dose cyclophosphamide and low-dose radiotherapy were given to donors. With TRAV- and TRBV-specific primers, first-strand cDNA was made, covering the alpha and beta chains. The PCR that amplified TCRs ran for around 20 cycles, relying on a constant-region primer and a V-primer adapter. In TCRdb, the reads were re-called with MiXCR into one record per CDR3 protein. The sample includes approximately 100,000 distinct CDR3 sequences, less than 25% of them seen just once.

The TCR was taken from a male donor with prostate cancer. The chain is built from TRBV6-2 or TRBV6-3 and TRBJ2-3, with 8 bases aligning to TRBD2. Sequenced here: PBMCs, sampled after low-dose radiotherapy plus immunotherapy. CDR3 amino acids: CASIRGGSTDTQYF. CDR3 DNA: TGTGCCAGCATCCGGGGGGGGAGCACAGATACGCAGTATTTT.